This is a list of T cell receptor beta chains from one sample in a study of cytotoxic CD8 clonotypes in ibrutinib-treated CLL. Sequencing used immunoSEQ multiplex PCR; TCRdb keeps in-frame clones, though not all of them. The sample holds 9,500 to 14,000 clones, approximately 85% seen once. Source: PBMCs, taken at disease progression, from a patient treated with ibrutinib. Every receptor here comes from a human donor with chronic lymphocytic leukemia. Each CDR3 is given with its conserved first and last residue. The order of the fields is V gene, J gene, D gene, CDR3 protein, CDR3 DNA. A D gene is named only where the DNA matches it firmly.

>TRBV7-9|TRBJ2-7|.
CASSLGLRTEIFSYEQYF
TGTGCCAGCAGCTTAGGCCTTCGGACAGAGATTTTTTCCTACGAGCAGTACTTC
>TRBV21-1|TRBJ2-7|.
CASTQREGLAGPTPYEQYF
TGTGCCAGCACTCAAAGAGAAGGACTAGCGGGACCTACACCCTACGAGCAGTACTTC
>TRBV7-9|TRBJ2-7|.
CASSIGTNTYEQYF
TGTGCCAGCAGCATCGGGACAAATACCTACGAGCAGTACTTC
>TRBV7-2|TRBJ2-2|TRBD1
CASSLSGFGQGYTGELFF
TGTGCCAGCAGCCTAAGTGGATTCGGACAGGGATACACCGGGGAGCTGTTTTTT
>TRBV5-6|TRBJ2-3|TRBD2
CASSLGLAKINTQYF
TGTGCCAGCAGCTTGGGACTAGCGAAGATTAATACGCAGTATTTT
>TRBV19|TRBJ1-2|.
CASSIQGTSGYTF
TGTGCCAGTAGTATACAGGGTACGTCTGGCTACACCTTC
>TRBV10-3|TRBJ2-7|TRBD2
CAISQWTSGSGEQYF
TGTGCCATCAGTCAATGGACTAGCGGCTCAGGCGAGCAGTACTTC
>TRBV2|TRBJ2-5|.
CASTREADSRNF
TGTGCCAGCACCCGGGAGGCGGACAGCAGGAACTTC
>TRBV5-1|TRBJ2-1|.
CASSPSVPTHEQFF
TGCGCCAGCTCCCCGAGTGTTCCAACTCATGAGCAGTTCTTC
>TRBV10-3|TRBJ2-4|.
CAISDDIAKNIQYF
TGTGCCATCAGTGATGATATAGCCAAAAACATTCAGTACTTC
>TRBV6-6|TRBJ1-1|.
CASSLGQPNTEAFF
TGTGCCAGCAGCTTGGGACAACCGAACACTGAAGCTTTCTTT